This TCR beta chain stems from a study of T cell responses to AZD1222 COVID-19 vaccine. Some clones are missing from TCRdb's copy, which holds only in-frame ones; the method was immunoSEQ multiplex PCR. This sample has 130,000 or so clones, with approximately 93% found just once. In germline, CDR1 is SQVTM, CDR2 ANQGSEA. CDR3 length: 14 amino acids. Trimming shortened V by 7 bases and J by 1 base, and 16 bases separated the two germline ends. The sample here was peripheral blood, taken on day 0 of MenACWY control vaccination. J is TRBJ1-1 and V is TRBV29-1, with a possible D match to TRBD1 (6 bases). This TCR was recovered from an adult in good health. In DNA, the CDR3 is TGCAGCGCCGCAGGGGTTTCGGGGAACACTGAAGCTTTCTTT. Protein product: CSAAGVSGNTEAFF.